The 21 T cell receptor beta chains presented below share a single source sample, sequenced in a study of metastatic and nonmetastatic thyroid tumors. All patients were untreated before thyroid surgery. TCRdb re-called clones via MiXCR from the PCR reads. The sample yields roughly 98,000 clones, about 16% seen once. Sequenced: blood. The receptors shown here come from a female donor with papillary thyroid cancer or a benign thyroid nodule (not recorded which). Some clones in this sample may be carry-over from other donors' samples.

Regarding this clone: A much larger clone differs from this one at a single base, so this may be a read error. This chain uses TRBV15 with TRBJ2-4; D is ambiguous. Germline lookup yields CDR1 LNHNV and CDR2 YYDKDF (reference sequence). Trimming cost V 3 bases and J 0 bases, with 21 bases left between them. The CDR3 is made up of 19 amino acids. CDR3 bases: TGTGCCACCAGCAGTCTGACATGGAGCTGGGTGAGAGCCAAAAACATTCAGTACTTC. This sequence encodes CATSSLTWSWVRAKNIQYF.

This clone was seen ten or more times. The rearrangement uses TRBV12-5 and TRBJ2-1; D remains unclear. V dropped 6 bases and J dropped 3 bases, with 6 bases sitting between them. The germline V gene has CDR1 LGHNT and CDR2 FRNRAP. This CDR3 comprises 12 residues. The CDR3 DNA reads TGTGCTAGTGGCCCGGACTACAATGAGCAGTTCTTC. Residues: CASGPDYNEQFF.

The table lists this clone with many counts. Given a much more abundant clone one base away, this may be a read error. The gene calls are TRBV30 and TRBJ2-7; possibly TRBD2 for D (7 bases). CDR1 and CDR2 (germline): GTSNPN, SVGIG (reference sequence). CDR3 length: 16 residues. Trimming cost V 1 base and J 0 bases, with 16 bases left between them. CDR3 protein: CAWSGQRGGYSYEQYF. Here the CDR3 DNA reads TGTGCCTGGAGTGGCCAGAGGGGGGGATACTCCTACGAGCAGTACTTC.

As regards this clone: The junction shows a germline mismatch at one end, possibly a read error. CDR3: CVSSRDCVTRHTF. The DNA for the CDR3 is TGTGTCAGCAGTCGGGACTGCGTCACCCGACACACCTTC. V gene TRBV28 combines with J gene TRBJ1-2; D possibly corresponds to TRBD1 (5 bases). This CDR3 has 13 residues. CDR1 is MDHEN and CDR2 is SYDVKM in the germline V gene.

This clone was counted at least ten times. This chain uses TRBV6-1 with TRBJ2-1; 10 bases are a match to TRBD1. The CDR3 has 15 residues. J gave up 4 bases and V 5 bases, and 5 bases lay outside the gene matches. Germline loops: CDR1 MNHNS, CDR2 SASEGT. CDR3 bases: TGTGCCAGCAGTACGACAGGGGGCAGATACAATGAGCAGTTCTTC. Amino acid sequence: CASSTTGGRYNEQFF.

This clone has a count of ten or more. Other DNA sequences from this sample encode an identical CDR3 as well. This chain connects TRBV5-1 to TRBJ1-6; D not resolved. The ends were cut back, 7 bases at V and 8 bases at J, with 19 bases in the middle. CDR3 length: 15 residues. The germline V gene encodes CDR1 SGHRS and CDR2 YFSETQ. The CDR3 spells CASPPYSNRDSPLHF. The CDR3 DNA sequence: TGCGCCAGCCCCCCCTATAGTAATCGGGATTCACCCCTCCACTTT.

This clone came up a few times. Other DNA sequences within the sample encode an identical CDR3. The chain joins TRBV5-4 to TRBJ2-5, with D tentatively TRBD2 (5 bases). V shed 0 bases and J shed 7 bases, with 22 bases lying between them. The CDR3 loop spans 17 amino acids. Germline V gene lookup returns CDR1 SGHNT and CDR2 YYREEE (reference sequence). The CDR3 DNA is TGTGCCAGCAGCTTGGCGGGTGGGCTAGCCCCCTCGGGGACCCAGTACTTC. This codes for CASSLAGGLAPSGTQYF.

The chain links TRBV6-1 to TRBJ2-7; D is perhaps TRBD2 (5 bases). Germline CDR1 is MNHNS and CDR2 is SASEGT. V was cut by 4 bases and J by 5 bases, with 18 bases left in between. The CDR3 covers 15 residues. The DNA for the CDR3 is TGTGCCAGCAGTGGATGGCAAGCGGTGTCCGACGAGCAGTACTTC. This codes for CASSGWQAVSDEQYF.

V gene TRBV11-2 combines with J gene TRBJ2-3; 9 bases match TRBD2. V lost 8 bases, J lost 5 bases, and 11 bases stayed unmatched. Germline V gene sequence: CDR1 SGHAT, CDR2 FQNNGV. This CDR3 spans 15 amino acids. For the CDR3, the DNA is TGTGCCAGCTCCTTGGGACTAGCTGGTGTAGATACGCAGTATTTT. Protein product: CASSLGLAGVDTQYF.

This clone occurred many times. This chain connects TRBV24-1 to TRBJ2-1, with D perhaps matching TRBD1 or TRBD2 (5 bases each). The CDR3 consists of 15 residues. Germline V gene data show CDR1 as KGHDR and CDR2 as SFDVKD. Trimming cost V 4 bases and J 4 bases, with 13 bases left between them. The chain's CDR3 is CATSDPKGPYNEQFF. The CDR3 DNA reads TGTGCCACCAGTGACCCCAAGGGACCGTACAATGAGCAGTTCTTC.

This clone was detected ten times or more. The J gene is TRBJ2-7, the V gene TRBV6-2 or TRBV6-3; D is uncertain. In germline, CDR1 is MNHEY, CDR2 SVGEGT. The CDR3 has 13 residues. The V and J ends lost 6 bases and 2 bases respectively, with 11 bases between them. CDR3 DNA sequence: TGTGCCAGCAGCCCTACACGGGCCTACGAGCAGTACTTC. The encoded protein is CASSPTRAYEQYF.

The chain carries TRBV6-1 and TRBJ2-7, with D uncertain. The CDR3 length is 14 residues. Germline V gene data show CDR1 as MNHNS and CDR2 as SASEGT. Trimming pared 5 bases from V and 1 base from J, leaving 12 bases between. CDR3 DNA sequence: TGTGCCAGCAGTACGGGTGACGGATCCTACGAGCAGTACTTC. Protein: CASSTGDGSYEQYF.

This clone appeared many times. The J gene is TRBJ1-2, the V gene TRBV30; D remains ambiguous. In germline, CDR1 is GTSNPN, CDR2 SVGIG (reference sequence). The CDR3 spans 14 residues. V dropped 1 base and J dropped 5 bases, with 14 bases sitting between them. CDR3 region: CAWSEAAAQYGYTF. The CDR3 region has the DNA TGTGCCTGGAGTGAGGCAGCGGCCCAATATGGCTACACCTTC.

This clone came up a few times. The chain combines TRBV27 with TRBJ1-6; 11 nucleotides agree with TRBD1. CDR1 and CDR2 from the germline V gene are MNHEY and SMNVEV (reference sequence). CDR3 size: 15 residues. J was trimmed by 19 bases and V by 6 bases; bases with no gene match: 17. The CDR3 region has the DNA TGTGCCAGCAGCCCCGGACAGGGGGCGAATTCACCCATACACTTT. Protein sequence: CASSPGQGANSPIHF.

This clone has at least ten counts. The J gene is TRBJ1-5, the V gene TRBV20-1; no clear D gene. There are 11 residues in the CDR3. Germline values: CDR1 DFQATT, CDR2 SNEGSKA (reference sequence). Trimming cost V 0 bases and J 6 bases, with 3 bases left between them. The CDR3 is CSAREGQPQHF. Here the CDR3 DNA reads TGCAGTGCTAGAGAGGGTCAGCCCCAGCATTTT.

This clone showed up many times. The rearrangement joins TRBV9 to TRBJ1-1, with D tentatively TRBD1 (6 bases). The length of the CDR3 is 14 residues. CDR1 SGDLS and CDR2 YYNGEE come from the germline V gene. V lost 0 bases, J lost 4 bases, and 10 bases lay in between. This chain's CDR3 is CASSVGNRATEAFF. The CDR3 DNA sequence: TGTGCCAGCAGCGTAGGGAACAGGGCCACTGAAGCTTTCTTT.

This clone has a handful of counts. A single base separates this from a much larger clone, so it may be a read error. The chain is built from TRBV19 and TRBJ1-6; D gene uncertain. V lost 8 bases and J lost 4, with 9 bases in between. The CDR3 contains 13 residues. Germline V gene data show CDR1 as LNHDA and CDR2 as SQIVND (reference sequence). Here the CDR3 DNA reads TGTGCCAGTGGCGCGGATTATAATTCACCCCTCCACTTT. Translated, it gives CASGADYNSPLHF.

This clone was detected ten times or more. The rearrangement uses TRBV20-1 and TRBJ1-6; D remains unclear. The CDR3 spans 15 residues. The ends were cut back, 0 bases at V and 9 bases at J, with 15 bases in the middle. The germline V gene encodes CDR1 DFQATT and CDR2 SNEGSKA (reference sequence). The CDR3 loop reads CSARDRGSGSSPLHF. CDR3 in DNA: TGCAGTGCTAGAGATCGGGGTTCCGGGAGTTCACCCCTCCACTTT.

There are a few counts of this clone. The gene calls are TRBV29-1 and TRBJ1-1, with D possibly being TRBD1 (6 bases). V lost 7 bases, J lost 10 bases, and 28 bases lay in between. CDR3 length equals 15 residues. The germline V gene encodes CDR1 SQVTM and CDR2 ANQGSEA. The CDR3 spells CSAHLGTWGGRGAFF. CDR3 sequence (DNA): TGCAGCGCCCATCTCGGGACATGGGGCGGAAGGGGAGCTTTCTTT.

This clone was seen many times. V usage is TRBV2 and J usage is TRBJ2-2; perhaps TRBD1 as D (6 bases). The CDR3 length is 14 residues. The V gene lost 6 bases and the J gene lost 7 bases, with 15 bases spanning the gap. CDR1 and CDR2 (germline): SNHLY, FYNNEI. The CDR3: CASRIEGVGGELFF. The CDR3 nucleotides are TGTGCCAGCAGGATAGAGGGGGTCGGCGGGGAGCTGTTTTTT.

This clone has a count of ten or more. The V gene is TRBV2, the J gene TRBJ2-3; TRBD1 aligns across 8 bases. The germline CDR1 and CDR2 sequences are SNHLY and FYNNEI. The CDR3 contains 15 residues. J was trimmed by 5 bases and V by 4 bases; bases with no gene match: 8. CDR3 DNA: TGTGCCAGCAGTGGGGGACAGGAGGTTCTAGATACGCAGTATTTT. Encoded protein: CASSGGQEVLDTQYF.